This section outlines one TCR beta chain sequence together with its context. This entry belongs to a study of shared T cell receptors in the human thymus. The table came from immunoSEQ multiplex PCR; TCRdb's copy has only in-frame clones and leaves some out. The data show hundreds of thousands of clones, with roughly 88% seen just once and 0.0095% to 0.013% held by the top ten. This CDR3 contains 17 residues. Germline assignment: CDR1 MGHRA and CDR2 YSYEKL. V lost 7 bases and J lost 3, with 22 bases in between. The data also belong to a second study, concerning human thymus T cells. From that report: All donors were healthy Finnish infants who were undergoing corrective surgery to treat congenital heart defects. In corrective heart surgery, resections were taken, and these provided the thymus tissue. Usage of V and J genes appeared biased in thymic and blood repertoires. Related studies found that unrelated individuals share highly overlapping thymic repertoires.

The receptor was derived from a boy in the first two years of life with a congenital heart defect. This chain uses TRBV4-1 with TRBJ2-1, with D possibly TRBD2 on 7 matching bases. Sequenced input: thymocytes. CDR3 region: CASTLRGGGDHYNEQFF. CDR3 in DNA: TGCGCCAGCACCCTAAGGGGGGGTGGGGATCACTACAATGAGCAGTTCTTC.